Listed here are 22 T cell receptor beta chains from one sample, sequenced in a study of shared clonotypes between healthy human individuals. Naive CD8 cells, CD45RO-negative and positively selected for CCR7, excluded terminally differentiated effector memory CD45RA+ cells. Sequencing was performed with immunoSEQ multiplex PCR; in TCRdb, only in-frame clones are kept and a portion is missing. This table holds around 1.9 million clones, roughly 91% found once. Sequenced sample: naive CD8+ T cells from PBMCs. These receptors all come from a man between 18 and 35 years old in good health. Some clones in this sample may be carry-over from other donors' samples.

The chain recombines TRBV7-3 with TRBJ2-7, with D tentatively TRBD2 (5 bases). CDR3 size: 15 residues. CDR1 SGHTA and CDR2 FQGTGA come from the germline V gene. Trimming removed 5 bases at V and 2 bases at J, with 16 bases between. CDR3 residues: CASSPNRELTYEQYF. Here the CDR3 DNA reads TGTGCCAGCAGCCCAAACCGGGAACTAACCTACGAGCAGTACTTC.

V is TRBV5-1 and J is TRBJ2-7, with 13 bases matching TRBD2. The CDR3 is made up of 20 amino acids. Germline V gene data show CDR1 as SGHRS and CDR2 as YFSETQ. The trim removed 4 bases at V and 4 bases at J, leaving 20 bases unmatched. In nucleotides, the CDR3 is TGCGCCAGCAGCGTGGGACTAGCGGGAAGACGGGGACATTTCGGGTACGAGCAGTACTTC. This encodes CASSVGLAGRRGHFGYEQYF. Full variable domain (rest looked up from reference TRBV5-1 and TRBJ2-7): KAGVTQTPRYLIKTRGQQVTLSCSPISGHRSVSWYQQTPGQGLQFLFEYFSETQRNKGNFPGRFSGRQFSNSRSEMNVSTLELGDSALYLCASSVGLAGRRGHFGYEQYFGPGTRLTVT.

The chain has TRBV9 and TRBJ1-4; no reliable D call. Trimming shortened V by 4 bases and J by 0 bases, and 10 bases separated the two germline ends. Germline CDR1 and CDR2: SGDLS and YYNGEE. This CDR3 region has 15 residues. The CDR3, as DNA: TGTGCCAGCAGCACTAACAGTGCAACTAATGAAAAACTGTTTTTT. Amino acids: CASSTNSATNEKLFF.

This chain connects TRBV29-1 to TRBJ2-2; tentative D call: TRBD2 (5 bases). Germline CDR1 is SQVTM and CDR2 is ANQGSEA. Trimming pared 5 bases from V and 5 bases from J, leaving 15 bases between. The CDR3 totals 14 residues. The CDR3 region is CSVIRDPSTGELFF. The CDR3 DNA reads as TGCAGCGTTATTCGGGATCCCAGTACCGGGGAGCTGTTTTTT.

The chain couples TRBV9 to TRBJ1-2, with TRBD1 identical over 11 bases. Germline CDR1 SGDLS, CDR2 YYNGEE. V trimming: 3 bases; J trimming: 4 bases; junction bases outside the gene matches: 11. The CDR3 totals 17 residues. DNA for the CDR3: TGTGCCAGCAGCGGACCCCGGGACAGGGGGTATCCCTATGGCTACACCTTC. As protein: CASSGPRDRGYPYGYTF.

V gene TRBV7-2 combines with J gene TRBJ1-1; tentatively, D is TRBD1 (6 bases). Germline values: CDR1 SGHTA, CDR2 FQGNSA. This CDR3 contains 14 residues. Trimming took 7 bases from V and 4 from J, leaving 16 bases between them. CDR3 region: CASNPQGGVTEAFF. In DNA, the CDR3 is TGTGCCAGCAACCCACAGGGAGGGGTCACTGAAGCTTTCTTT.

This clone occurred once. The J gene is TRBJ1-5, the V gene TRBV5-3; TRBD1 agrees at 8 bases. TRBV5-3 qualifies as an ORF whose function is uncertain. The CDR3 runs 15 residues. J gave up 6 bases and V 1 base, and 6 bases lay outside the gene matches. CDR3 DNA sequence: TGTGCCAGAAGCTTGTCAATCAGGGGGCCTCAGCCCCAGCATTTT. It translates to CARSLSIRGPQPQHF.

CDR3 loop: CASSFGQNGYTF. As DNA, the CDR3 is TGTGCCAGCAGCTTCGGTCAGAATGGCTACACCTTC. The J gene is TRBJ1-2, the V gene TRBV7-9; D is unclear. Trimming shortened V by 3 bases and J by 6 bases, and 8 bases separated the two germline ends. Germline values: CDR1 SEHNR, CDR2 FQNEAQ (reference sequence). This CDR3 region has 12 residues.

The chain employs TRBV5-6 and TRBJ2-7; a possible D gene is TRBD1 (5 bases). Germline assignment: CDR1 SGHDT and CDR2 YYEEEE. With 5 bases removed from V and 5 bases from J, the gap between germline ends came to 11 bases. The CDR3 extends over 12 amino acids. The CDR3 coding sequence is TGTGCCAGCAGTCCAGGGTTCCACGAGCAGTACTTC. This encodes CASSPGFHEQYF.

The CDR3 DNA sequence: TGCGCCAGCAGCGACCTAGGGACAGCGGCCGAGCAGTACTTC. Its translation: CASSDLGTAAEQYF. The chain couples TRBV5-1 to TRBJ2-7; 7 bases fit TRBD1. Germline V gene sequence: CDR1 SGHRS, CDR2 YFSETQ. CDR3 length equals 14 residues. J was trimmed by 6 bases and V by 4 bases; bases with no gene match: 10.

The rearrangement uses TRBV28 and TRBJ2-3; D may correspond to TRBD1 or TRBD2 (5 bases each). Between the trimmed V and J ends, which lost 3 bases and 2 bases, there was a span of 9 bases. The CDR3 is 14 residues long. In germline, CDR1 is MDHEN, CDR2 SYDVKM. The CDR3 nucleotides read TGTGCCAGCAGTTTGGGACGGTTCACAGATACGCAGTATTTT. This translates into CASSLGRFTDTQYF.

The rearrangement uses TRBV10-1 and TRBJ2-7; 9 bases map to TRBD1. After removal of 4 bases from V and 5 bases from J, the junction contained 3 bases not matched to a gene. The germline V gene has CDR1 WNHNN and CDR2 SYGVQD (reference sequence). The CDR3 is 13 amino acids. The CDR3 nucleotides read TGCGCCAGCAGTGGTAACAGGGGGCACGAGCAGTACTTC. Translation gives CASSGNRGHEQYF.

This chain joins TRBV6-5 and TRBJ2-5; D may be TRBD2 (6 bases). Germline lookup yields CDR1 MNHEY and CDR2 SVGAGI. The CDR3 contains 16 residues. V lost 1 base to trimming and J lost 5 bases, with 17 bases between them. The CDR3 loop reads CASSYYGSAGRETQYF. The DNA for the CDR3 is TGTGCCAGCAGTTACTATGGTTCGGCAGGGAGGGAGACCCAGTACTTC.

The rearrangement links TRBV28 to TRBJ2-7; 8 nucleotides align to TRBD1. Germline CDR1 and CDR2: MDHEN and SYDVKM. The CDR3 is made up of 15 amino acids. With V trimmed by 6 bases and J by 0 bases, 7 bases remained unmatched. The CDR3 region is CASRSRQGSSYEQYF. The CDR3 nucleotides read TGTGCCAGCAGATCCCGACAGGGGTCCTCCTACGAGCAGTACTTC.

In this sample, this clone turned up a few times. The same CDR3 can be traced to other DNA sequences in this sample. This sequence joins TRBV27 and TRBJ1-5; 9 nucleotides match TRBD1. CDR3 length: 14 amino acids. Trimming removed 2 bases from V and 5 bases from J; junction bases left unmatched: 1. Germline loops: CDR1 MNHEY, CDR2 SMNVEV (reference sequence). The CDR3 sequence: CASSLRDRDQPQHF. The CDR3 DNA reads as TGTGCCAGCAGTTTAAGGGACAGGGATCAGCCCCAGCATTTT.

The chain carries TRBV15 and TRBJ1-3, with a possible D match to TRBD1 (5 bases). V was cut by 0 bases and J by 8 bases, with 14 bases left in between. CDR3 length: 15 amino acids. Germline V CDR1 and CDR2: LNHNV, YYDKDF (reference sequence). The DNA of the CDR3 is TGTGCCACCAGCAGAGATGGGGCAGGGAAAGACACCATATATTTT. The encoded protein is CATSRDGAGKDTIYF.

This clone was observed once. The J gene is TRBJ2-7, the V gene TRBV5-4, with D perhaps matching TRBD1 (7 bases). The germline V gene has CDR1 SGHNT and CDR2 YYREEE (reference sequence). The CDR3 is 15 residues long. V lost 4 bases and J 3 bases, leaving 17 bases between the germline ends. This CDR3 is CASSVPGDSYYEQYF. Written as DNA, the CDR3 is TGTGCCAGCAGCGTGCCGGGGGACAGCTACTACGAGCAGTACTTC.

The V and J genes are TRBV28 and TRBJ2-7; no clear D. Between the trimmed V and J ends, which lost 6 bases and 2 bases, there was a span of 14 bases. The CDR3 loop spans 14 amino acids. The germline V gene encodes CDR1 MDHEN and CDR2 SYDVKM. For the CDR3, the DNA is TGTGCCAGCAGCCGAGCGTTGGCTCCCTACGAGCAGTACTTC. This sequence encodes CASSRALAPYEQYF. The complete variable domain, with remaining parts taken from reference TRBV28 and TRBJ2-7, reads DVKVTQSSRYLVKRTGEKVFLECVQDMDHENMFWYRQDPGLGLRLIYFSYDVKMKEKGDIPEGYSVSREKKERFSLILESASTNQTSMYLCASSRALAPYEQYFGPGTRLTVT.

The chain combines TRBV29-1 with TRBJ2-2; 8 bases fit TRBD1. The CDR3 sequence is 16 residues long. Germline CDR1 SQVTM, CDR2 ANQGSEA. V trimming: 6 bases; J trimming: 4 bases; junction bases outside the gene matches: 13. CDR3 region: CSVGPRQGRGTGELFF. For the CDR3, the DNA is TGCAGCGTGGGCCCCCGACAGGGGAGAGGCACCGGGGAGCTGTTTTTT.

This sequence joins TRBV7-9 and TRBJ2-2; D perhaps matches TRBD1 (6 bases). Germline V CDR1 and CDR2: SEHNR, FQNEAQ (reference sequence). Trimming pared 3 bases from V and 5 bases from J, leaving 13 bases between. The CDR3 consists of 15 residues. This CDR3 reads CASSLGDTSTGELFF. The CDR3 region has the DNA TGTGCCAGCAGCTTGGGGGACACCAGTACCGGGGAGCTGTTTTTT.

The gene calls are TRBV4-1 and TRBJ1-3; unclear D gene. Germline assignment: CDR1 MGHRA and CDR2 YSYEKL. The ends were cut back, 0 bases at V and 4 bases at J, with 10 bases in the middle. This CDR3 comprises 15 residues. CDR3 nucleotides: TGCGCCAGCAGCCAAGACAGCCAGCGGGGAAACACCATATATTTT. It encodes CASSQDSQRGNTIYF.

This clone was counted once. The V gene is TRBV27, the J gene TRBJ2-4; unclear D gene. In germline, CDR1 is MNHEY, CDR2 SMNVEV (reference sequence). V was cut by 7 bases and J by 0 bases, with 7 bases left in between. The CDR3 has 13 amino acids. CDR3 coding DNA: TGTGCCAGCATGGGGTTAGCCAAAAACATTCAGTACTTC. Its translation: CASMGLAKNIQYF.